These 24 T cell receptor beta chains originate from one sample sequenced in a study of response to subunit inactivated influenza vaccine. TCRdb re-derived calls from the RT-PCR reads in MiXCR, one entry per CDR3 protein. The repertoire has about 520,000 distinct CDR3 sequences, about 25% of them found once; the top ten carry 1.9%. Specimen: CD4+ T cells sorted from PBMCs, collected roughly 5 days after vaccination. The receptors were gathered from a man in his fifties who received an inactivated influenza vaccine.

The V call is TRBV4-1, the J call TRBJ1-2; D gene uncertain. Germline CDR1 is MGHRA and CDR2 is YSYEKL. Trimming took 0 bases from V and 0 from J, leaving 8 bases between them. The CDR3 runs to 15 residues. CDR3 region: CASSQDAGSNYGYTF. In nucleotides, the CDR3 is TGCGCCAGCAGCCAAGATGCCGGCTCTAACTATGGCTACACCTTC.

The J gene is TRBJ2-5, the V gene TRBV18; TRBD2 might be the D (6 bases). CDR1 is KGHSH, CDR2 LQKENI, per germline. CDR3 length equals 14 residues. Trimming pared 1 base from V and 5 bases from J, leaving 11 bases between. The CDR3 loop is CASSPQRRAETQYF. The CDR3 coding sequence is TGTGCCAGCTCACCACAAAGGAGGGCGGAGACCCAGTACTTC.

This clonotype was observed at least ten times. V and J are TRBV12-3 or TRBV12-4 and TRBJ1-5; D uncertain. The CDR3 is made up of 13 amino acids. The V and J ends lost 2 bases and 4 bases respectively, with 6 bases between them. The CDR3 nucleotides are TGTGCCAGCAGTTTATCGGAGAATCAGCCCCAGCATTTT. This gives the protein CASSLSENQPQHF.

The genes are TRBV14 and TRBJ2-5; D uncertain. The CDR3 runs 14 residues. The germline V and J ends were trimmed by 0 bases and 6 bases, with 11 bases remaining between them. Germline V gene lookup returns CDR1 SGHDN and CDR2 FVKESK. The CDR3 bases are TGTGCCAGCAGCCAAGATCTAGGGTTACAGACCCAGTACTTC. This gives the protein CASSQDLGLQTQYF.

This CDR3 reads CASSPTTGTYSPLHF. CDR3 bases: TGCGCCAGCAGCCCCACCACAGGAACCTATTCACCCCTCCACTTT. V gene TRBV5-1 combines with J gene TRBJ1-6; maybe TRBD1 (5 bases). The V gene's germline CDR1 is SGHRS and CDR2 YFSETQ. CDR3 length: 15 residues. The germline V and J ends were trimmed by 4 bases and 8 bases, with 16 bases remaining between them.

This clonotype was observed a handful of times. J is TRBJ2-7 and V is TRBV20-1; 7 bases are a match to TRBD1. The CDR3 is 14 amino acids. CDR1 and CDR2 (germline): DFQATT, SNEGSKA (reference sequence). The ends lost 6 bases at V and 3 bases at J; junction bases unmatched: 11. The CDR3 DNA sequence: TGCAGTGCAAACTCCGGGACAGAACTCTACGAGCAGTACTTC. Translating gives CSANSGTELYEQYF.

This clonotype appeared a few times. The chain carries TRBV7-9 and TRBJ1-1; a weak D match, TRBD1 (5 bases). V lost 5 bases and J lost 7, with 20 bases in between. This CDR3 region has 15 residues. Per germline, CDR1 SEHNR and CDR2 FQNEAQ (reference sequence). CDR3 loop: CASSPPSGTVLEAFF. In nucleotides, the CDR3 is TGTGCCAGCAGCCCTCCATCCGGGACGGTGCTTGAAGCTTTCTTT. Together with reference TRBV7-9 and TRBJ1-1, the CDR3 gives the full variable domain: DTGVSQNPRHKITKRGQNVTFRCDPISEHNRLYWYRQTLGQGPEFLTYFQNEAQLEKSRLLSDRFSAERPKGSFSTLEIQRTEQGDSAMYLCASSPPSGTVLEAFFGQGTRLTVV.

This chain joins TRBV2 and TRBJ2-2; D is undetermined. The V end lost 8 bases, the J end lost 6 bases, and 7 bases lay between the germline ends. CDR3 size: 11 residues. The V gene's germline CDR1 is SNHLY and CDR2 FYNNEI. The CDR3 spells CASVLAGELFF. CDR3 coding DNA: TGTGCCAGCGTCCTCGCCGGGGAGCTGTTTTTT.

This chain joins TRBV29-1 and TRBJ1-2; D is ambiguous. The germline V gene has CDR1 SQVTM and CDR2 ANQGSEA. The ends were cut back, 0 bases at V and 4 bases at J, with 15 bases in the middle. The CDR3 loop spans 15 amino acids. CDR3 DNA sequence: TGCAGCGTTGAAGATAGTCCGACCAGATCCTATGGCTACACCTTC. Translation gives CSVEDSPTRSYGYTF.

This clonotype was counted only a few times. The chain employs TRBV24-1 and TRBJ2-5, with 14 bases identical to TRBD2. The CDR3 runs to 17 residues. J was trimmed by 4 bases and V by 4 bases; bases with no gene match: 7. CDR1 KGHDR and CDR2 SFDVKD come from the germline V gene. The CDR3 spells CATSDGLAGGSGETQYF. The CDR3 coding sequence is TGTGCCACCAGTGACGGACTAGCGGGAGGCAGCGGAGAGACCCAGTACTTC.

J is TRBJ1-1 and V is TRBV6-1; D call uncertain. The CDR3 runs to 11 residues. CDR1 is MNHNS and CDR2 is SASEGT in the germline V gene. With 4 bases removed from V and 10 bases from J, the gap between germline ends came to 10 bases. The CDR3 DNA reads as TGTGCCAGCAGTGCCAGTTTTGCAGCTTTCTTT. It codes for CASSASFAAFF.

This clonotype was observed a handful of times. The V gene is TRBV7-2, the J gene TRBJ2-7; tentatively, D is TRBD1 (5 bases). Germline loops: CDR1 SGHTA, CDR2 FQGNSA. This CDR3 region has 14 residues. V lost 1 base, J lost 5 bases, and 12 bases lay in between. CDR3 amino acids: CASSLDGRVHEQYF. In DNA, the CDR3 is TGTGCCAGCAGCTTAGATGGCAGGGTCCACGAGCAGTACTTC.

The chain joins TRBV5-1 to TRBJ2-7; possible D gene TRBD1, 5 bases. CDR3 size: 13 residues. Germline V lookup: CDR1 SGHRS, CDR2 YFSETQ. The V end was cut by 5 bases, the J end by 2 bases, with 11 bases between. The CDR3: CASSAREPYEQYF. In nucleotides, the CDR3 is TGCGCCAGCAGTGCCAGGGAACCCTACGAGCAGTACTTC.

The chain's CDR3 is CASSQEGPSFGQPQHF. For the CDR3, the DNA is TGCGCCAGCAGCCAAGAAGGGCCCTCTTTCGGTCAGCCCCAGCATTTT. The chain links TRBV4-3 to TRBJ1-5, with D uncertain. The CDR3 runs to 16 residues. The germline CDR1 and CDR2 sequences are LGHNA and YSLEER. V dropped 0 bases and J dropped 6 bases, with 15 bases sitting between them.

The chain links TRBV5-6 to TRBJ2-7; D might be TRBD1 or TRBD2, each matching 5 bases. V was pared by 0 bases and J by 6 bases, with 13 bases between. The length of the CDR3 is 14 residues. Germline V gene sequence: CDR1 SGHDT, CDR2 YYEEEE. The CDR3 sequence is CASSLEGTDSEQYF. DNA for the CDR3: TGTGCCAGCAGCTTGGAGGGGACGGATAGCGAGCAGTACTTC.

This clonotype was found a few times. J is TRBJ1-2 and V is TRBV7-9; tentative D call: TRBD1 (6 bases). Germline V CDR1 and CDR2: SEHNR, FQNEAQ (reference sequence). This CDR3 contains 13 residues. Between the trimmed V and J ends, which lost 5 bases and 6 bases, there was a span of 13 bases. The DNA of the CDR3 is TGTGCCAGCAGCCCCTTTGGGGGCGATGGCTACACCTTC. As protein: CASSPFGGDGYTF.

The J gene is TRBJ2-1, the V gene TRBV14, with unresolved D. In germline, CDR1 is SGHDN, CDR2 FVKESK. The CDR3 covers 15 residues. The germline V and J ends were trimmed by 0 bases and 8 bases, with 14 bases remaining between them. This CDR3 is CASSQESRVGYEQFF. The CDR3 DNA follows: TGTGCCAGCAGCCAAGAATCTCGGGTCGGCTATGAGCAGTTCTTC.

This clonotype was detected only a few times. The chain is built from TRBV7-2 and TRBJ2-1, with D perhaps matching TRBD1 or TRBD2 (5 bases each). V shed 1 base and J shed 6 bases, with 10 bases lying between them. CDR1 SGHTA and CDR2 FQGNSA come from the germline V gene. The CDR3 covers 14 residues. CDR3 in amino acids: CASSLEGRINEQFF. In DNA, the CDR3 is TGTGCCAGCAGCTTAGAGGGACGGATCAATGAGCAGTTCTTC. Based on the CDR3 plus reference TRBV7-2 and TRBJ2-1, the full variable domain is GAGVSQSPSNKVTEKGKDVELRCDPISGHTALYWYRQSLGQGLEFLIYFQGNSAPDKSGLPSDRFSAERTGGSVSTLTIQRTQQEDSAVYLCASSLEGRINEQFFGPGTRLTVL.

J is TRBJ2-1 and V is TRBV12-5; D unresolved. CDR1 is LGHNT and CDR2 is FRNRAP in the germline V gene. The CDR3 totals 15 residues. Deletions cut 7 bases from V and 3 bases from J, with 16 bases between. The CDR3 is CASALTPSIYNEQFF. In DNA form, the CDR3 reads TGTGCTAGTGCCTTGACACCGTCCATCTACAATGAGCAGTTCTTC.

In this sample, this clonotype turned up once. V usage is TRBV7-2 and J usage is TRBJ2-2; TRBD1 agrees at 8 bases. Germline-derived CDR1 and CDR2 are SGHTA and FQGNSA. Losses at the gene ends were 5 bases for V and 8 bases for J; bases not matched to a gene: 7. CDR3 length: 14 residues. Here the CDR3 DNA reads TGTGCCAGCAGCCAGGACAGGGTTTGGGGGGAGCTGTTTTTT. Protein sequence: CASSQDRVWGELFF.

This clonotype showed up just a few times. The CDR3 region is CASRGGVGYTF. The CDR3 DNA reads TGTGCCAGCAGGGGAGGGGTAGGCTACACCTTC. V and J are TRBV12-3 or TRBV12-4 and TRBJ1-2; D might be TRBD1 (5 bases). The CDR3 runs 11 residues. The V end lost 6 bases, the J end lost 8 bases, and 10 bases lay between the germline ends.

This clonotype was counted only a few times. The chain carries TRBV4-2 and TRBJ1-4; 8 bases are shared with TRBD1. This CDR3 region has 14 residues. Germline trimming cut 4 bases from V and 7 bases from J; bases unmatched to any gene: 5. Looked up from germline, CDR1 is LGHNA and CDR2 is YNFKEQ. The CDR3 is CASSPGQGSEKLFF. In nucleotides, the CDR3 is TGTGCCAGCAGCCCTGGACAGGGTAGTGAAAAACTGTTTTTT.

The rearrangement joins TRBV20-1 to TRBJ2-5, with D perhaps assigned TRBD1 or TRBD2 (6 bases each). V lost 7 bases, J lost 3 bases, and 18 bases lay in between. In germline, CDR1 is DFQATT, CDR2 SNEGSKA (reference sequence). CDR3 length: 14 amino acids. CDR3 in amino acids: CSVLSEEGEETQYF. CDR3 nucleotides: TGCAGTGTTCTCTCGGAGGAGGGGGAAGAGACCCAGTACTTC.

The rearrangement uses TRBV15 and TRBJ2-3, with 7 bases matching TRBD2. Looked up from germline, CDR1 is LNHNV and CDR2 is YYDKDF (reference sequence). This CDR3 region has 15 residues. With 0 bases clipped from V and 8 bases from J, the junction kept 8 bases outside the gene matches. The CDR3: CATSRDKAGEGTQYF. The CDR3 region has the DNA TGTGCCACCAGCAGAGATAAGGCGGGAGAAGGTACGCAGTATTTT.